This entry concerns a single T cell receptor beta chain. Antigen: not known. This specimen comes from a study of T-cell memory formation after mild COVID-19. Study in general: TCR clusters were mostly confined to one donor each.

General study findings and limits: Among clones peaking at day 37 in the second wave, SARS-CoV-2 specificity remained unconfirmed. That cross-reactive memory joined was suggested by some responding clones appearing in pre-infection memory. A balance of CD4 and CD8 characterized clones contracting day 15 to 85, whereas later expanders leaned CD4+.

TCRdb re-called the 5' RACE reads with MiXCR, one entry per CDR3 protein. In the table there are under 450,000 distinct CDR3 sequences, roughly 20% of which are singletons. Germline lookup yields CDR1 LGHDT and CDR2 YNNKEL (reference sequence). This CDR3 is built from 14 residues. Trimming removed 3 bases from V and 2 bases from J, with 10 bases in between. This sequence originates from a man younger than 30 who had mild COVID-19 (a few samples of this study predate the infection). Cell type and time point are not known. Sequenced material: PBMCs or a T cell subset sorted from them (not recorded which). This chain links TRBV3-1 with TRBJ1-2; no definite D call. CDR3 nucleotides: TGTGCCAGCAGCCACTGGACGGAAAACTATGGCTACACCTTC. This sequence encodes CASSHWTENYGYTF.